This T cell receptor (beta chain) comes out of a study of identical twins. Broader study findings: Zero-insertion analyses might be partly confounded by invariant T cells like MAIT and iNKT.

The CDR3 sequence is 16 residues long. The V segment lost 0 bases and the J segment 4 bases; nucleotides outside the gene matches: 6. CDR1 and CDR2 from the germline V gene are MGHRA and YSYEKL. Ten or more counts support this clonotype. Its antigen is currently unknown. A universal primer site was created by template switching, with the cDNA bearing unique molecular identifiers. TCRdb processed the 5' RACE reads anew with MiXCR; each CDR3 protein has one entry. Found here are approximately 700,000 distinct CDR3 sequences, around 5.7% of them singletons; the top ten hold around 1.7%. Donors uniformly comprised healthy Caucasians.

The sample was naive T cells sorted from blood. The J gene is TRBJ1-1, the V gene TRBV4-1; 9 positions agree with TRBD1. This TCR was sampled from a man aged 18 to 35 in good health. The CDR3 nucleotides read TGCGCCAGCAGCCAAGACCTAGGGACAGGGCGCACTGAAGCTTTCTTT. Its protein product is CASSQDLGTGRTEAFF.